Detailed here is one T cell receptor (beta chain). The antigen is undetermined. Time point meaning: week 11, during vaccination. Doses of 300 ug of mutant IDH1 20-mer peptide were given with topical imiquimod. These data belong to a study of a mutant IDH1 vaccine in newly diagnosed glioma. The CDR3 consists of 14 residues. The V gene end was trimmed by 4 bases and the J gene end by 4 bases; junction bases not matched to a gene: 6. Germline lookup yields CDR1 SGHTA and CDR2 FQGNSA. Some clones are missing from TCRdb's copy, which holds only in-frame ones; the method was immunoSEQ multiplex PCR. Among around 130,000 clones listed, about four fifths were seen once.

This sequence originates from a man aged 35-49 years with glioma. This specimen consisted of PBMCs, obtained from a glioma patient whose treatment included an IDH1 peptide vaccine. The genes are TRBV7-2 and TRBJ2-5; 7 positions agree with TRBD2. In DNA, the CDR3 is TGTGCCAGCAGCTCGCAAGCGGGATTAGAGACCCAGTACTTC. Translation gives CASSSQAGLETQYF.